A selection of T cell receptor beta chains follows, all from one sample in a study of type 1 regulatory T cells. No antigen has been identified for these receptors. TCRdb used MiXCR to reprocess the reads, holding one entry per CDR3 protein. The repertoire holds roughly 60,000 distinct CDR3 sequences, with around 62% as singletons. The specimen sequenced was cultured non-Tr1 T cells, either the whole culture or a sorted T cell fraction (not recorded which). These receptors came from a human donor in good health. Both conserved end residues are part of each CDR3. A D gene is named only where the DNA matches it firmly. The size field is filled for only some rows; it gives once, few, many or a size class.

>.|TRBJ1-2|TRBV6-2/TRBV6-3|.
TGTGCCATCTCGACCCCCCCGGCGGCTACCTATGGCTACACCTTC
CAISTPPAATYGYTF
>.|TRBJ1-3|TRBV5-1|.
TGCGCCAGCAGCTCTGGGGACGGGAGAAACACCATATATTTT
CASSSGDGRNTIYF
>TRBD2|TRBJ2-2|TRBV11-2|.
TGTGCCAGCAGCTTTAGCGGGAGACTGGTCGGGGAGCTGTTTTTT
CASSFSGRLVGELFF
>.|TRBJ2-7|TRBV4-2|.
TGTGCCAGCAGCCCCAATTACGAGCAGTACTTC
CASSPNYEQYF
>TRBD1|TRBJ1-1|TRBV28|.
TGTGCCAGCAGTTCCCGGGACAGGGGGCACACTGAAGCTTTCTTT
CASSSRDRGHTEAFF
>.|TRBJ2-6|TRBV7-2|many
TGTGCCAGCGAGAAGGGTGGGGCCAACGTCCTGACTTTC
CASEKGGANVLTF
>TRBD1|TRBJ2-2|TRBV3-1|.
TGTGCCAGCAGCGCAGGGGGCAATTCCGGGGAGCTGTTTTTT
CASSAGGNSGELFF
>TRBD2|TRBJ2-5|TRBV6-6|few
TGTGCCAGCAGTTACCTCGCTAGCGGGACCGAGACCCAGTACTTC
CASSYLASGTETQYF
>TRBD2|TRBJ2-5|TRBV5-5|.
TGTGCCAGCAGCTCTCTGGGACTAGTCGGCGAGACCCAGTACTTC
CASSSLGLVGETQYF
>TRBD1|TRBJ2-7|TRBV7-2|few
TGTGCCAGCAGCTTGGTGGGACAGGGGCGCTACGAGCAGTACTTC
CASSLVGQGRYEQYF
>TRBD2|TRBJ2-7|TRBV4-1|.
TGCGCCAGCAGCCGCGGGGCTAGCGGGATGTCCTACGAGCAGTACTTC
CASSRGASGMSYEQYF
>.|TRBJ2-3|TRBV20-1|few
TGCAGTGCTAGAGATGGGAGGGGGGCGCAGTATTTT
CSARDGRGAQYF
>.|TRBJ1-5|TRBV7-7|once
TGTGCCAGCAGCTTATTCGGCAATCAGCCCCAACATTTT
CASSLFGNQPQHF
>.|TRBJ2-3|TRBV6-5|once
TGTGCCAGCAGAGGGGCTAGCATCGATACGCAGTATTTT
CASRGASIDTQYF
>.|TRBJ2-7|TRBV7-2|.
TGTGCCGGCAGCTCCCGGGACATGGGCGCCCACGAGCAGTACTTC
CAGSSRDMGAHEQYF
>TRBD2|TRBJ2-1|TRBV7-8|.
TGTGCCAGCAGTCGTCACTCCGGACTAGCGGGTTTCAATGAGCAGTTCTTC
CASSRHSGLAGFNEQFF
>.|TRBJ2-1|TRBV7-9|.
TGTGCCAGCAGCCCCCGTCGAGATGAGCAGTTCTTC
CASSPRRDEQFF